These T cell receptor beta chains were read from a single sample in a study of Ad26.COV2.S vaccination and SARS-CoV-2 variants. Clones were sequenced by immunoSEQ multiplex PCR, and TCRdb holds only the in-frame ones, with some missing. The sample carries 400,000 to 450,000 clones, 90% recorded once. The sample consisted of peripheral blood, taken in a trial of Ad26.COV2.S vaccine versus placebo. These receptors were collected from a person aged 18-60 years who received the Ad26.COV2.S COVID-19 vaccine or a placebo. CDR3s include the opening cysteine and the closing phenylalanine or tryptophan. D genes are given only for firm matches. Clone size is given for some rows only: seen once, a few or many times, or a class if the clone is expanded.

J,D,V,size,CDR3,DNA
TRBJ2-2,TRBD2,TRBV13,NA,CASSLALSLSGGPTGELFF,TGTGCCAGCAGCTTAGCCCTTTCCCTCAGCGGGGGTCCCACCGGGGAGCTGTTTTTT
TRBJ2-1,NA,TRBV12-5,NA,CASGLGGDNEQFF,TGTGCTAGTGGTTTGGGAGGAGACAATGAGCAGTTCTTC
TRBJ1-1,NA,TRBV2,once,CASSGHTEAFF,TGTGCCAGCAGTGGACACACTGAAGCTTTCTTT
TRBJ2-7,NA,TRBV2,NA,CASSPPGPSYEQYF,TGTGCCAGCAGTCCTCCGGGACCGAGCTACGAGCAGTACTTC
TRBJ2-4,TRBD2,TRBV3-1/TRBV3-2,NA,CASSQDLGGTIQYF,TGTGCCAGCAGCCAAGATTTGGGGGGGACCATTCAGTACTTC
TRBJ1-1,NA,TRBV5-5,NA,CASSRNTEAFF,TGTGCCAGCAGTCGGAACACTGAAGCTTTCTTT
TRBJ1-1,NA,TRBV5-1,NA,CASSLGRGNTEAFF,TGCGCCAGCAGCTTGGGACGGGGAAACACTGAAGCTTTCTTT
TRBJ2-1,TRBD2,TRBV6-5,NA,CASRGLAGDRVF,TGTGCCAGCAGAGGACTAGCGGGAGATCGAGTCTTC
TRBJ1-5,NA,TRBV2,NA,CASSGQVGQPQHF,TGTGCCAGCAGTGGACAGGTCGGTCAGCCCCAGCATTTT
TRBJ1-4,TRBD1,TRBV27,NA,CASSPGTGLEKLFF,TGTGCCAGCAGTCCCGGGACAGGGTTAGAAAAACTGTTTTTT
TRBJ2-1,TRBD2,TRBV4-1,NA,CASSQDGRGPSSYNEQFF,TGCGCCAGCAGCCAAGATGGGAGGGGCCCTAGCTCCTACAATGAGCAGTTCTTC
TRBJ1-1,NA,TRBV12-3/TRBV12-4,NA,CASSYGKNTEAFF,TGTGCCAGCAGTTACGGCAAGAACACTGAAGCTTTCTTT
TRBJ2-2,NA,TRBV6-2/TRBV6-3,NA,CASSYSIGYANTGELFF,TGTGCCAGCAGTTACTCGATAGGGTACGCGAACACCGGGGAGCTGTTTTTT
TRBJ2-7,NA,TRBV11-3,NA,CASSLSWGTNSYEQYF,TGTGCCAGCAGCTTATCATGGGGCACAAATTCCTACGAGCAGTACTTC
TRBJ2-5,TRBD2,TRBV7-3,NA,CASSPLAGGRETQYF,TGTGCCAGCAGTCCACTAGCGGGAGGGCGAGAGACCCAGTACTTC
TRBJ2-6,NA,TRBV7-9,NA,CASSLGGAPGANVLTF,TGTGCCAGCAGCTTAGGCGGGGCTCCCGGGGCCAACGTCCTGACTTTC
TRBJ2-2,TRBD2,TRBV7-8,NA,CASSLVGRGRANTGELFF,TGTGCCAGCAGCTTAGTGGGTCGCGGGAGGGCGAACACCGGGGAGCTGTTTTTT
TRBJ2-1,TRBD2,TRBV10-3,NA,CAISAFLPREGGEQFF,TGTGCCATCAGTGCTTTCCTACCGCGGGAGGGGGGTGAGCAGTTCTTC
TRBJ2-5,NA,TRBV5-1,NA,CASSLRTIEQETQYF,TGCGCCAGCAGCTTAAGGACTATTGAGCAAGAGACCCAGTACTTC
TRBJ2-6,NA,TRBV6-2/TRBV6-3,NA,CASSYGGPYSGANVLTF,TGTGCCAGCAGTTACGGAGGCCCCTACTCTGGGGCCAACGTCCTGACTTTC
TRBJ1-1,NA,TRBV5-1,NA,CASSLALNTEAFF,TGCGCCAGCAGCTTGGCCCTGAACACTGAAGCTTTCTTT
TRBJ1-1,NA,TRBV6-1,NA,CASSEDRVTAFF,TGTGCCAGCAGTGAAGACAGGGTTACAGCTTTCTTT
TRBJ1-1,NA,TRBV25-1,NA,CASSELGANTEAFF,TGTGCCAGCAGTGAATTGGGGGCTAACACTGAAGCTTTCTTT
TRBJ2-3,NA,TRBV11-3,NA,CASSLDPAAPTQYF,TGTGCCAGCAGCTTAGACCCAGCAGCGCCTACGCAGTATTTT
TRBJ1-2,NA,TRBV27,NA,CASRPTGRGNGYTF,TGTGCCAGCAGGCCAACAGGGAGGGGGAATGGCTACACCTTC
TRBJ2-2,NA,TRBV28,NA,CASSLSSPITGELFF,TGTGCCAGCAGTTTAAGCTCACCTATCACCGGGGAGCTGTTTTTT
TRBJ1-2,NA,TRBV5-4,once,CASSSPGSWTGGYTF,TGTGCCAGCAGCTCCCCCGGATCTTGGACGGGGGGCTACACCTTC
TRBJ1-2,TRBD1,TRBV28,NA,CASSVGTGKVYGYTF,TGTGCCAGCAGTGTAGGGACAGGGAAGGTCTATGGCTACACCTTC
TRBJ2-7,NA,TRBV6-5,NA,CASSTSVGGYEQYF,TGTGCCAGCAGTACGAGTGTGGGGGGCTACGAGCAGTACTTC
TRBJ2-7,NA,TRBV19,NA,CASRAADYFEQYF,TGTGCCAGTAGGGCAGCGGACTATTTCGAGCAGTACTTC
TRBJ2-1,TRBD1,TRBV6-1,NA,CASSVLDRGVYNEQFF,TGTGCCAGCAGTGTACTGGACAGGGGGGTTTACAATGAGCAGTTCTTC
TRBJ2-7,NA,TRBV6-2/TRBV6-3,NA,CASTPGVFFGEQYF,TGTGCCAGCACCCCTGGGGTTTTCTTCGGGGAGCAGTACTTC
TRBJ1-6,NA,TRBV11-2,NA,CASSLDRLRNSPLHF,TGTGCCAGCAGCTTAGATCGCCTCCGGAATTCACCCCTCCACTTT
TRBJ2-7,NA,TRBV28,NA,CASRASPYEQYF,TGTGCCAGCCGAGCATCCCCCTACGAGCAGTACTTC
TRBJ2-7,NA,TRBV5-4,NA,CASSYGRPSYEQYF,TGTGCCAGCAGCTATGGGCGGCCGTCCTACGAGCAGTACTTC